This is a list of T cell receptor beta chains from one sample in a study of PD-L1 blockade in urothelial cancer. Profiled with immunoSEQ multiplex PCR; TCRdb holds only in-frame clones, not every one. The table lists 37,000 or so clones, around 82% of them singletons. Sequenced material: PBMCs, taken around atezolizumab (anti-PD-L1) treatment. The receptors were gathered from a man aged 55 to 70 with urothelial cancer. The CDR3 runs from the conserved cysteine through the conserved F or W. D genes are given only for firm matches. Clone size is shown for a subset of rows, as once, few, many or a class of expanded clone.

TRBJ2-1	TRBV7-6	TRBD2	.	CASSPSGPYNEQFF	TGTGCCAGCAGCCCTAGCGGGCCCTACAATGAGCAGTTCTTC
TRBJ2-3	TRBV28	.	.	CASSLPPTDTQYF	TGTGCCAGCAGTTTACCCCCTACAGATACGCAGTATTTT
TRBJ1-1	TRBV5-8	.	.	CASSFPHRAGNTEAFF	TGTGCCAGCAGCTTCCCCCATAGAGCAGGCAACACTGAAGCTTTCTTT
TRBJ1-3	TRBV11-2	.	.	CASSSYGTRGRNTIYF	TGTGCCAGCAGTTCCTACGGGACACGAGGAAGAAACACCATATATTTT
TRBJ2-7	TRBV19	TRBD1	.	CASSIDVRMGTAYEQYF	TGTGCCAGTAGTATAGATGTCCGGATGGGGACAGCCTACGAGCAGTACTTC
TRBJ1-2	TRBV29-1	.	.	CSVMGGGVNYGYTF	TGCAGCGTGATGGGAGGGGGGGTTAACTATGGCTACACCTTC
TRBJ2-7	TRBV30	.	.	CAWSRENSYEQYF	TGTGCCTGGAGTAGGGAGAACTCCTACGAGCAGTACTTC
TRBJ2-5	TRBV27	TRBD1	once	CASSFIRTGFSQETQYF	TGTGCCAGCAGTTTTATTAGGACAGGGTTCTCACAAGAGACCCAGTACTTC
TRBJ2-2	TRBV28	TRBD1	.	CASSSDRNNTGELFF	TGTGCCAGCAGTTCGGACAGGAATAACACCGGGGAGCTGTTTTTT
TRBJ2-1	TRBV5-6	.	.	CASSRGLSSYNEQFF	TGTGCCAGCAGCCGGGGACTGAGCTCCTACAATGAGCAGTTCTTC